These 16 T cell receptor beta chains were all obtained from the same sample, sequenced in a study of T-cell memory formation after mild COVID-19. TCRdb processed the 5' RACE reads anew with MiXCR; each CDR3 protein has one entry. Among roughly 180,000 distinct CDR3 sequences listed, around a sixth were seen once. The sample taken for sequencing was PBMCs or a T cell subset sorted from them (not recorded which). These receptors came from a man between 18 and 35 years old who had mild COVID-19 (a few samples of this study predate the infection). Cell type and time point are not known.

This chain connects TRBV5-1 to TRBJ2-4, with a possible D match to TRBD1 (5 bases). The V and J ends lost 0 bases and 7 bases respectively, with 11 bases between them. The V gene's germline CDR1 is SGHRS and CDR2 YFSETQ. This CDR3 has 14 amino acids. The CDR3 nucleotides read TGCGCCAGCAGCTTGGCAGGGCTCGGGAACATTCAGTACTTC. Its protein product is CASSLAGLGNIQYF.

This clonotype was detected only a few times. The V and J genes are TRBV20-1 and TRBJ2-3; the D is unclear. CDR1 and CDR2 from the germline V gene are DFQATT and SNEGSKA (reference sequence). Between the trimmed V and J ends, which lost 5 bases and 14 bases, there was a span of 20 bases. This CDR3 spans 12 amino acids. In DNA form, the CDR3 reads TGCAGTGCTTCCCTTACAGAGAGAGATGCGTATTTT. It codes for CSASLTERDAYF.

This clonotype was observed many times. V usage is TRBV4-2 and J usage is TRBJ2-5, with D uncertain. This CDR3 has 13 residues. Trimming cost V 6 bases and J 2 bases, with 10 bases left between them. Germline lookup yields CDR1 LGHNA and CDR2 YNFKEQ. In nucleotides, the CDR3 is TGTGCCAGCAGGGGCGTATCACAAGAGACCCAGTACTTC. Protein sequence: CASRGVSQETQYF.

CDR3 in DNA: TGTGCCAGCAGCAACCGACATTACTCTAGCACAGATACGCAGTATTTT. Translating it yields CASSNRHYSSTDTQYF. The rearrangement links TRBV7-8 to TRBJ2-3; D call uncertain. Germline V gives CDR1 SGHVS, CDR2 FQNEAQ. Deletions cut 5 bases from V and 0 bases from J, with 15 bases between. The CDR3 has 16 amino acids.

V is TRBV9 and J is TRBJ2-1; TRBD2 matches at 9 bases. The CDR3 has 16 residues. J lost 3 bases, V lost 0 bases, and 4 bases had no gene match. From germline, CDR1 is SGDLS and CDR2 YYNGEE. This chain's CDR3 is CASSVGGRGGYNEQFF. The DNA of the CDR3 is TGTGCCAGCAGCGTAGGAGGGCGGGGGGGCTACAATGAGCAGTTCTTC. Drawing the rest from reference TRBV9 and TRBJ2-1, the complete variable domain is DSGVTQTPKHLITATGQRVTLRCSPRSGDLSVYWYQQSLDQGLQFLIQYYNGEERAKGNILERFSAQQFPDLHSELNLSSLELGDSALYFCASSVGGRGGYNEQFFGPGTRLTVL.

V and J are TRBV7-2 and TRBJ2-7; no clear D gene. Trimming removed 3 bases at V and 4 bases at J, with 10 bases between. This CDR3 is 13 amino acids long. Germline V gene lookup returns CDR1 SGHTA and CDR2 FQGNSA. CDR3 in amino acids: CASSLHSRYEQYV. The CDR3 DNA reads TGTGCCAGCAGCTTGCACAGTCGATACGAGCAGTACGTC.

J is TRBJ2-7 and V is TRBV6-5; the D is unclear. The V gene lost 5 bases and the J gene lost 0 bases, with 14 bases spanning the gap. The CDR3 totals 15 residues. Germline CDR1 is MNHEY and CDR2 is SVGAGI. The CDR3 sequence is CASSRTTPSSYEQYF. Written as DNA, the CDR3 is TGTGCCAGCAGTCGAACGACTCCTAGCTCCTACGAGCAGTACTTC.

This clonotype occurred a few times. The CDR3 region has the DNA TGCGCCAGCAGCTTTCAGGGAACCGGGGAGCTGTTTTTT. The encoded protein is CASSFQGTGELFF. The chain links TRBV5-1 to TRBJ2-2; TRBD1 might be the D (5 bases). The CDR3 runs 13 residues. The V end was cut by 2 bases, the J end by 5 bases, with 7 bases between. Germline V CDR1 and CDR2: SGHRS, YFSETQ.

This rearrangement joins TRBV11-2 to TRBJ2-1; D tentatively fits TRBD1 or TRBD2 (5 bases each). Trimming took 3 bases from V and 0 from J, leaving 9 bases between them. Germline CDR1 reads SGHAT; CDR2 reads FQNNGV. The CDR3 totals 15 residues. CDR3 sequence reads: CASSLRDPSYNEQFF. The CDR3 DNA reads TGTGCCAGCAGCTTGAGGGACCCCTCCTACAATGAGCAGTTCTTC.

The chain uses TRBV7-2 and TRBJ2-2; D remains unclear. The germline CDR1 and CDR2 sequences are SGHTA and FQGNSA. Trimming stripped 1 base from V and 0 bases from J, with 3 bases between. This CDR3 has 14 amino acids. The CDR3 region has the DNA TGTGCCAGCAGCTTAGTCACGAACACCGGGGAGCTGTTTTTT. The encoded protein is CASSLVTNTGELFF.

This clonotype was counted only a few times. The chain employs TRBV6-2 or TRBV6-3 and TRBJ2-1, with TRBD2 matching 10 bases. V lost 0 bases and J lost 12; bases outside the gene matches: 11. CDR3 length: 16 residues. Germline V gene data show CDR1 as MNHEY and CDR2 as SVGEGT. The CDR3 loop is CASSYSRGSGRQGQFF. The DNA for the CDR3 is TGTGCCAGCAGTTACTCAAGGGGTAGCGGGAGGCAGGGGCAGTTCTTC.

The V call is TRBV5-5, the J call TRBJ1-5; D ambiguous. This CDR3 contains 16 residues. Trimming removed 4 bases at V and 1 base at J, with 15 bases between. Germline-derived CDR1 and CDR2 are SGHKS and YYEKEE (reference sequence). The CDR3 sequence is CASSVGSRASNQPQHF. The DNA of the CDR3 is TGTGCCAGCAGCGTCGGGAGTCGTGCCAGCAATCAGCCCCAGCATTTT.

This clonotype was seen more than once but under ten times. The chain links TRBV18 to TRBJ2-5; tentative D call: TRBD1 (7 bases). Trimming left V 3 bases short and J 4 bases short, with 15 bases between. Germline-derived CDR1 and CDR2 are KGHSH and LQKENI. The CDR3 runs 15 residues. The CDR3 is CASSPDYRGGETQYF. In DNA form, the CDR3 reads TGTGCCAGCTCACCGGACTACAGGGGTGGAGAGACCCAGTACTTC.

This clonotype was found a few times. The chain recombines TRBV7-2 with TRBJ2-3; D is undetermined. CDR1 is SGHTA and CDR2 is FQGNSA in the germline V gene. The V end lost 3 bases, the J end lost 3 bases, and 10 bases lay between the germline ends. CDR3 length: 14 amino acids. CDR3 region: CASSLERHTDTQYF. Here the CDR3 DNA reads TGTGCCAGCAGCTTGGAGCGTCATACAGATACGCAGTATTTT. The whole variable domain, filled in from reference TRBV7-2 and TRBJ2-3, reads GAGVSQSPSNKVTEKGKDVELRCDPISGHTALYWYRQSLGQGLEFLIYFQGNSAPDKSGLPSDRFSAERTGGSVSTLTIQRTQQEDSAVYLCASSLERHTDTQYFGPGTRLTVL.

The chain carries TRBV5-1 and TRBJ1-3; unclear D gene. Germline lookup yields CDR1 SGHRS and CDR2 YFSETQ. CDR3 length: 14 residues. The V end was cut by 8 bases, the J end by 0 bases, with 12 bases between. CDR3 DNA sequence: TGCGCCAGTGCATACGGGGTCTCTGGAAACACCATATATTTT. It specifies CASAYGVSGNTIYF.

On this clonotype: The junction differs from germline at one of its ends, possibly a read error. This rearrangement joins TRBV3-1 to TRBJ1-5, with no clear D. Looked up from germline, CDR1 is LGHDT and CDR2 is YNNKEL (reference sequence). The CDR3 extends over 13 amino acids. CDR3 in amino acids: CASSQGSNQPQNF. The CDR3 DNA sequence: TGTGCCAGCAGCCAAGGAAGCAATCAGCCCCAGAATTTT.